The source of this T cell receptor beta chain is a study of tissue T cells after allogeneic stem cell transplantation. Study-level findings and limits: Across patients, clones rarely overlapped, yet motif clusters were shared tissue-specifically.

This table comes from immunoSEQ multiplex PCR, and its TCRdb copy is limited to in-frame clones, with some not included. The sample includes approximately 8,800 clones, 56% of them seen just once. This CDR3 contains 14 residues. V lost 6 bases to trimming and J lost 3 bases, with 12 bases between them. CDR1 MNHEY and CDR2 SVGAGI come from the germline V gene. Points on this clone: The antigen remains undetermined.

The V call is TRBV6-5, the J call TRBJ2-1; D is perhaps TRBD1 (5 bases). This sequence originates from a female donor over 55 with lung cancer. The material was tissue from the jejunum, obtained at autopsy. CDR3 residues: CASRRQGYYNEQFF. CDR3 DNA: TGTGCCAGCAGGAGGCAGGGCTACTACAATGAGCAGTTCTTC.